Shown below are 18 T cell receptor beta chains from a single sample sequenced in a study of cytomegalovirus exposure and HLA in healthy donors. Amplification used 60 Vbeta primers and 13 Jbeta primers. The repertoire was sequenced with immunoSEQ multiplex PCR; TCRdb's copy has only in-frame clones and lacks some. The sample contains 100,000 to 150,000 clones, 81% of which appear only once. Sequenced input: PBMCs. These receptors were obtained from a woman in her thirties in good health and CMV-seronegative.

This clone showed up just a few times. The J gene is TRBJ2-1, the V gene TRBV29-1; 8 bases are a match to TRBD2. The CDR3 covers 15 residues. V was pared by 0 bases and J by 4 bases, with 5 bases of the junction left unmatched. CDR1 and CDR2 (germline): SQVTM, ANQGSEA. CDR3 DNA sequence: TGCAGCGTTGAAGAAAGCGGGGGCCTGTACAATGAGCAGTTCTTC. Translated, it gives CSVEESGGLYNEQFF.

The genes are TRBV21-1 and TRBJ1-1. TRBV21-1 represents a pseudogene. The CDR3 spans 15 residues. The DNA for the CDR3 is TGTGCCAGCAGCAAAAAGGAGGGGAGGAAAATGGAAGCTTTCTTT. Protein sequence: CASSKKEGRKMEAFF.

The rearrangement links TRBV7-3 to TRBJ2-7; possibly TRBD1 for D (5 bases). CDR1 SGHTA and CDR2 FQGTGA come from the germline V gene. V lost 5 bases, J lost 2 bases, and 16 bases lay in between. The CDR3 is made up of 15 amino acids. The CDR3 region is CASSVNGAVPYEQYF. In DNA, the CDR3 is TGTGCCAGCAGCGTGAATGGGGCAGTCCCCTACGAGCAGTACTTC.

As concerns this clone: In the same sample, other DNA sequences code for this CDR3. The CDR3 region has the DNA TGTGCCAGCTCCCGGGACAGGGGATACAATGAGCAGTTCTTC. Residues: CASSRDRGYNEQFF. The chain employs TRBV2 and TRBJ2-1, with 10 positions matching TRBD1. Germline V gene sequence: CDR1 SNHLY, CDR2 FYNNEI. The CDR3 contains 14 residues. V trimming: 8 bases; J trimming: 4 bases; junction bases outside the gene matches: 5. Supplemented by reference TRBV2 and TRBJ2-1, the full variable domain reads EPEVTQTPSHQVTQMGQEVILRCVPISNHLYFYWYRQILGQKVEFLVSFYNNEISEKSEIFDDQFSVERPDGSNFTLKIRSTKLEDSAMYFCASSRDRGYNEQFFGPGTRLTVL.

The chain couples TRBV30 to TRBJ2-5; D is unclear. The length of the CDR3 is 13 residues. The germline V and J ends were trimmed by 2 bases and 2 bases, with 9 bases remaining between them. CDR1 is GTSNPN and CDR2 is SVGIG in the germline V gene (reference sequence). The CDR3 loop is CAWSPTDQETQYF. For the CDR3, the DNA is TGTGCCTGGAGTCCCACAGATCAAGAGACCCAGTACTTC. The entire variable domain, with the rest obtained from reference TRBV30 and TRBJ2-5, is as follows: SQTIHQWPATLVQPVGSPLSLECTVEGTSNPNLYWYRQAAGRGLQLLFYSVGIGQISSEVPQNLSASRPQDRQFILSSKKLLLSDSGFYLCAWSPTDQETQYFGPGTRLLVL.

The chain links TRBV6-6 to TRBJ2-7, with D perhaps TRBD1 (6 bases). CDR1 is MNHNY and CDR2 is SVGAGI in the germline V gene (reference sequence). This CDR3 is built from 13 residues. V was shortened by 5 bases and J by 6 bases, with 14 bases between the two germline ends. The CDR3 sequence: CASSTLQGSEQYF. CDR3 DNA sequence: TGTGCCAGCAGTACCCTACAGGGATCCGAGCAGTACTTC.

The chain joins TRBV4-2 to TRBJ2-2, with D maybe TRBD1 (5 bases). The ends were cut back, 0 bases at V and 10 bases at J, with 9 bases in the middle. Germline assignment: CDR1 LGHNA and CDR2 YNFKEQ. The CDR3 covers 13 residues. CDR3 residues: CASSQEQGEELFF. As DNA, the CDR3 is TGTGCCAGCAGCCAAGAGCAAGGGGAGGAGCTGTTTTTT.

To note about this clone: At the DNA level, this CDR3 is encoded by other sequences in the same sample as well. This chain connects TRBV18 to TRBJ1-1, with D possibly TRBD1 on 5 matching bases. The germline V gene encodes CDR1 KGHSH and CDR2 LQKENI. The V end lost 6 bases, the J end lost 1 base, and 12 bases lay between the germline ends. The CDR3 consists of 14 residues. The DNA of the CDR3 is TGTGCCAGCTCGCGGCAGGGCGAGAACACTGAAGCTTTCTTT. The encoded protein is CASSRQGENTEAFF.

The genes are TRBV7-6 and TRBJ2-7, with TRBD1 as a possible D gene (6 bases). Germline V lookup: CDR1 SGHVS, CDR2 FNYEAQ. Trimming cost V 4 bases and J 3 bases, with 10 bases left between them. The CDR3 is 13 residues long. The CDR3 coding sequence is TGTGCCAGCAGCTCAGGACAGAACTACGAGCAGTACTTC. Amino acids: CASSSGQNYEQYF. Looking up the rest from reference TRBV7-6 and TRBJ2-7 gives the full variable domain: GAGVSQSPRYKVTKRGQDVALRCDPISGHVSLYWYRQALGQGPEFLTYFNYEAQQDKSGLPNDRFSAERPEGSISTLTIQRTEQRDSAMYRCASSSGQNYEQYFGPGTRLTVT.

V usage is TRBV30 and J usage is TRBJ2-3; D not certain. V dropped 5 bases and J dropped 1 base, with 13 bases sitting between them. This CDR3 spans 14 amino acids. The V gene's germline CDR1 is GTSNPN and CDR2 SVGIG (reference sequence). The CDR3 loop reads CAWWAPVGTDTQYF. CDR3 bases: TGTGCCTGGTGGGCCCCCGTCGGCACAGATACGCAGTATTTT. The complete variable domain, with remaining parts taken from reference TRBV30 and TRBJ2-3, reads SQTIHQWPATLVQPVGSPLSLECTVEGTSNPNLYWYRQAAGRGLQLLFYSVGIGQISSEVPQNLSASRPQDRQFILSSKKLLLSDSGFYLCAWWAPVGTDTQYFGPGTRLTVL.

This clone was seen a handful of times. CDR3 sequence reads: CASSFGKRINQPQHF. DNA of the CDR3: TGTGCCAGCAGTTTCGGTAAGAGAATCAATCAGCCCCAGCATTTT. This chain uses TRBV6-6 with TRBJ1-5; D is unclear. The V and J ends lost 4 bases and 3 bases respectively, with 13 bases between them. CDR1 and CDR2 from the germline V gene are MNHNY and SVGAGI (reference sequence). This CDR3 spans 15 amino acids.

This clone turned up a few times. The chain has TRBV30 and TRBJ1-1; D unclear. Germline CDR1 GTSNPN, CDR2 SVGIG (reference sequence). Trimming took 5 bases from V and 11 from J, leaving 21 bases between them. The CDR3 spans 13 residues. The CDR3: CAWEVGPREDAFF. In DNA, the CDR3 is TGTGCCTGGGAGGTCGGCCCCCGGGAGGATGCTTTCTTT.

This clone was recorded a few times. This chain connects TRBV6-6 to TRBJ2-1; 8 positions agree with TRBD2. This CDR3 is built from 14 residues. V lost 2 bases, J lost 8 bases, and 5 bases stayed unmatched. From germline, CDR1 is MNHNY and CDR2 SVGAGI (reference sequence). This CDR3 reads CASSYTRTSHEQFF. DNA for the CDR3: TGTGCCAGCAGTTACACAAGGACTAGCCATGAGCAGTTCTTC.

The rearrangement joins TRBV5-1 to TRBJ1-1; 8 bases map to TRBD1. V was clipped by 2 bases and J by 4 bases; unmatched bases: 1. This CDR3 region has 13 residues. The germline gives CDR1 SGHRS, CDR2 YFSETQ. The CDR3 protein is CASSFTGGTEAFF. The CDR3 DNA reads TGCGCCAGCAGCTTTACAGGGGGCACTGAAGCTTTCTTT.

This chain joins TRBV10-3 and TRBJ2-1, with 7 bases lining up with TRBD2. V shed 4 bases, J shed 3 bases, and the junction held 6 bases outside the gene matches. CDR1 is ENHRY, CDR2 SYGVKD, per germline. This CDR3 contains 15 residues. CDR3 in DNA: TGTGCCATCAGTGGCCCGAGCGGGGACTACAATGAGCAGTTCTTC. This translates into CAISGPSGDYNEQFF.

This clone was picked up one time. This chain connects TRBV5-1 to TRBJ1-2; D gene unclear. This CDR3 contains 15 residues. Per the germline V gene, CDR1 is SGHRS and CDR2 is YFSETQ. The V gene lost 4 bases and the J gene lost 6 bases, with 19 bases spanning the gap. This CDR3 is CASSRASGVEDGYTF. CDR3 DNA sequence: TGCGCCAGCAGCAGAGCATCCGGGGTTGAGGATGGCTACACCTTC. The full variable domain, rest sourced from reference TRBV5-1 and TRBJ1-2, is KAGVTQTPRYLIKTRGQQVTLSCSPISGHRSVSWYQQTPGQGLQFLFEYFSETQRNKGNFPGRFSGRQFSNSRSEMNVSTLELGDSALYLCASSRASGVEDGYTFGSGTRLTVV.

This clone was detected a few times. The chain combines TRBV11-2 with TRBJ2-2; 7 bases fit TRBD2. The germline V gene encodes CDR1 SGHAT and CDR2 FQNNGV. This CDR3 has 16 residues. After removal of 5 bases from V and 0 bases from J, the junction contained 6 bases not matched to a gene. The CDR3 reads CASSPAGASNTGELFF. In DNA, the CDR3 is TGTGCCAGCAGCCCTGCGGGAGCCTCGAACACCGGGGAGCTGTTTTTT.

The table lists this clone with a few counts. The chain combines TRBV5-6 with TRBJ1-5; a weak D match, TRBD1 (6 bases). The V end was cut by 3 bases, the J end by 6 bases, with 7 bases between. CDR1 SGHDT and CDR2 YYEEEE come from the germline V gene. This CDR3 has 12 amino acids. The CDR3 loop is CASSSGVQPQHF. The CDR3 region has the DNA TGTGCCAGCAGCTCAGGGGTTCAGCCCCAGCATTTT.